A single sample gave rise to the 6 T cell receptor beta chains below, sequenced in a study of blood T cell repertoires in COVID-19. Clones were read by immunoSEQ multiplex PCR, and TCRdb kept only the in-frame ones, dropping some. This sample has approximately 92,000 clones, with 82% found just once. The sequenced sample consisted of peripheral blood. The receptors stem from a man at least 80 years old with acute or convalescent COVID-19.

The chain couples TRBV6-1 to TRBJ1-5; D is unresolved. Trimming shortened V by 3 bases and J by 0 bases, and 9 bases separated the two germline ends. CDR1 MNHNS and CDR2 SASEGT come from the germline V gene. The CDR3 contains 15 residues. The CDR3 DNA sequence: TGTGCCAGCAGTGAGGGAGGGTTTAGCAATCAGCCCCAGCATTTT. Translation gives CASSEGGFSNQPQHF.

The CDR3 DNA reads TGTGCCAGCAGACGACAGTCTGGGCAGCCCCAGCATTTT. Its translation is CASRRQSGQPQHF. The chain employs TRBV2 and TRBJ1-5, with TRBD1 as a possible D gene (5 bases). The CDR3 runs to 13 residues. Germline V gene lookup returns CDR1 SNHLY and CDR2 FYNNEI. Trimming left V 6 bases short and J 7 bases short, with 13 bases between.

The V gene is TRBV7-9, the J gene TRBJ2-5; TRBD2 agrees at 14 bases. The V gene's germline CDR1 is SEHNR and CDR2 FQNEAQ (reference sequence). V shed 5 bases, J shed 4 bases, and the junction held 12 bases outside the gene matches. The CDR3 sequence is 18 residues long. For the CDR3, the DNA is TGTGCCAGCAGCGAACCCGGGACTAGCGGGAGCATGAGAGAGACCCAGTACTTC. Translation: CASSEPGTSGSMRETQYF.

This clone was seen a single time. The chain uses TRBV2 and TRBJ2-2, with D tentatively TRBD1 (6 bases). Germline CDR1 SNHLY, CDR2 FYNNEI. The CDR3 extends over 15 amino acids. V shed 4 bases and J shed 4 bases, with 13 bases lying between them. CDR3 sequence reads: CASSATGWGTGELFF. CDR3 nucleotides: TGTGCCAGCAGTGCGACAGGTTGGGGCACCGGGGAGCTGTTTTTT.

The rearrangement links TRBV9 to TRBJ2-1, with 12 bases fitting TRBD1. The CDR3 has 16 amino acids. V lost 3 bases to trimming and J lost 8 bases; unmatched junction nucleotides: 9. Germline V gives CDR1 SGDLS, CDR2 YYNGEE. The CDR3 here is CASSGGQGASNDEQFF. The DNA of the CDR3 is TGTGCCAGCAGCGGGGGACAGGGGGCAAGTAACGATGAGCAGTTCTTC.

This sequence joins TRBV19 and TRBJ2-1, with TRBD2 as a possible D gene (5 bases). The ends were cut back, 3 bases at V and 7 bases at J, with 22 bases in the middle. Per germline, CDR1 LNHDA and CDR2 SQIVND (reference sequence). This CDR3 region has 17 residues. CDR3: CASSMPDSPLRRNEQFF. CDR3 nucleotide sequence: TGTGCCAGTAGTATGCCCGATTCCCCCCTGAGGAGGAATGAGCAGTTCTTC.